This entry describes one TCR beta chain. Its antigen is unknown. The V and J ends lost 3 bases and 0 bases, in that order; junction bases with no gene match: 11. Germline V gives CDR1 MNHEY, CDR2 SMNVEV (reference sequence). CDR3 length: 18 residues. The repertoire was sequenced with immunoSEQ multiplex PCR; TCRdb's copy has only in-frame clones and lacks some. Of more than 75,000 clones in the sample, around 93% were seen once. The data stem from a study of graft-versus-host responses after intestinal transplantation. The wider study: All recipients got anti-thymocyte globulin induction, then tacrolimus and steroids for 3 to 4 years.

The source of this sequence is a human donor who was the organ donor for an intestinal transplant. The V call is TRBV27, the J call TRBJ2-3; 8 nucleotides line up with TRBD2. The material was unstimulated CD4+ T cells sorted from spleen or lymph node cells, obtained before transplant. The CDR3 sequence is CASSFLWSGGSSTDTQYF. The DNA of the CDR3 is TGTGCCAGCAGTTTTTTGTGGTCGGGAGGGAGTAGCACAGATACGCAGTATTTT.